These T cell receptor beta chains were read from a single sample in a study of a mutant IDH1 vaccine in newly diagnosed glioma. Some clones are missing from TCRdb's copy, which holds only in-frame ones; the method was immunoSEQ multiplex PCR. The sample lists approximately 54,000 clones, approximately 80% seen once, with under 20% in the top ten. Here the sequenced sample was PBMCs, taken from a glioma patient treated with radiotherapy, temozolomide or both. Receptor source: a man younger than 35 with glioma. CDR3s leave out the opening cysteine and the closing phenylalanine or tryptophan. The order of the fields is CDR3 length, clone size, V gene, J gene, CDR3 protein. Size is omitted from some rows. Given values are once, few, many or a class for expanded clones.

cdr3_length: 11; clone_size: .; v_call: TRBV7-2; j_call: TRBJ1-5; cdr3_aa: ASSPQGNQPQH
cdr3_length: 12; clone_size: .; v_call: TRBV2; j_call: TRBJ2-3; cdr3_aa: ASSRTSGADTQY
cdr3_length: 10; clone_size: .; v_call: TRBV2; j_call: TRBJ1-1; cdr3_aa: ASRLGNTEAF
cdr3_length: 13; clone_size: .; v_call: TRBV6-5; j_call: TRBJ2-5; cdr3_aa: ASSFAHRLQETQY
cdr3_length: 13; clone_size: .; v_call: TRBV4-3; j_call: TRBJ2-5; cdr3_aa: ASSQVGGREETQY
cdr3_length: 10; clone_size: .; v_call: TRBV4-1; j_call: TRBJ1-6; cdr3_aa: ASSPPMGRRV
cdr3_length: 13; clone_size: .; v_call: TRBV9; j_call: TRBJ2-7; cdr3_aa: ASSREGGSLAEQY
cdr3_length: 12; clone_size: once; v_call: TRBV7-2; j_call: TRBJ2-7; cdr3_aa: ASSLDRPPSEQY
cdr3_length: 16; clone_size: .; v_call: TRBV9; j_call: TRBJ1-5; cdr3_aa: ASSPKPRDRVSNQPQH
cdr3_length: 12; clone_size: .; v_call: TRBV6-1; j_call: TRBJ1-1; cdr3_aa: ASSALGVGIEAF
cdr3_length: 13; clone_size: .; v_call: TRBV5-1; j_call: TRBJ2-1; cdr3_aa: ASSRSTSVYNEQF
cdr3_length: 14; clone_size: .; v_call: TRBV30; j_call: TRBJ1-3; cdr3_aa: AWSEGQGFAGNTIY
cdr3_length: 13; clone_size: .; v_call: TRBV6-5; j_call: TRBJ1-6; cdr3_aa: ASSSQGPYNSPLH
cdr3_length: 10; clone_size: few; v_call: TRBV27; j_call: TRBJ1-5; cdr3_aa: ASGEGTQPQH
cdr3_length: 14; clone_size: many; v_call: TRBV27; j_call: TRBJ1-2; cdr3_aa: ASSLSKGSPGYGYT
cdr3_length: 10; clone_size: .; v_call: TRBV4-3; j_call: TRBJ2-1; cdr3_aa: ASSLQGNEQF
cdr3_length: 13; clone_size: .; v_call: TRBV15; j_call: TRBJ1-2; cdr3_aa: ATSRGGQGRTGYT
cdr3_length: 13; clone_size: .; v_call: TRBV25-1; j_call: TRBJ1-1; cdr3_aa: ASSNGQGANTEAF
cdr3_length: 12; clone_size: .; v_call: TRBV6-6; j_call: TRBJ2-7; cdr3_aa: ASSLPGLSYEQY